The 23 T cell receptor beta chains below all came from one sample that was sequenced in a study of T cell repertoires in cytomegalovirus infection. TCRdb reprocessed the reads with MiXCR, giving one entry per CDR3 protein. The table records under 250,000 distinct CDR3 sequences, 5% to 8.5% of them present only once. Sequencing input: PBMCs. These TCRs come from a human donor in good health (CMV status not recorded). Some clones in this sample may be carry-over from other donors' samples.

At least ten counts were recorded for this clonotype. The DNA of the CDR3 is TGCGCCAGCATCGTTGGAGAGGGGGCGACTGAAGCTTTCTTT. Encoded protein: CASIVGEGATEAFF. The chain couples TRBV5-1 to TRBJ1-1; 7 bases agree with TRBD1. This CDR3 has 14 amino acids. V lost 6 bases, J lost 5 bases, and 10 bases stayed unmatched. CDR1 and CDR2 from the germline V gene are SGHRS and YFSETQ.

This clonotype was found a few times. The CDR3 nucleotides are TGTGCCAGCAGCCCCGCACCCCCAGGGGGGCGCACTGAAGCTTTCTTT. Its translation: CASSPAPPGGRTEAFF. The chain uses TRBV4-2 and TRBJ1-1, with 7 bases aligning to TRBD1. The CDR3 loop spans 16 amino acids. Unmatched junction bases numbered 12, after V lost 4 bases and J lost 4 bases. Germline CDR1 is LGHNA and CDR2 is YNFKEQ.

This chain links TRBV28 with TRBJ2-7; D ambiguous. CDR3 size: 13 residues. Per germline, CDR1 MDHEN and CDR2 SYDVKM. Trimming took 2 bases from V and 4 from J, leaving 9 bases between them. CDR3 amino acids: CASSLGWAYEQYF. The DNA for the CDR3 is TGTGCCAGCAGTTTAGGGTGGGCGTACGAGCAGTACTTC.

To note about this clonotype: A read error may be the cause here, since a much bigger clone is one base away. The chain links TRBV29-1 to TRBJ1-1; D unresolved. This CDR3 has 14 residues. The germline gives CDR1 SQVTM, CDR2 ANQGSEA. V was trimmed by 6 bases and J by 1 base, leaving 15 bases between them. DNA of the CDR3: TGCAGCGTCTCCGTTCACCCGGGGAACACTGAAGCTTTCTTT. Amino acid sequence: CSVSVHPGNTEAFF.

This clonotype has at least ten counts. J is TRBJ2-7 and V is TRBV28; the match to TRBD2 covers 7 bases. This CDR3 region has 12 residues. The V and J ends lost 10 bases and 4 bases, in that order; junction bases with no gene match: 7. Per germline, CDR1 MDHEN and CDR2 SYDVKM. CDR3 DNA sequence: TGTGCCATAAGCGGGGCGACGTACGAGCAGTACTTC. It translates to CAISGATYEQYF.

This clonotype came up many times. The CDR3 DNA sequence: TGCGCCAGCAGCTTGAAACAATCGAACACTGAAGCTTTCTTT. As protein: CASSLKQSNTEAFF. The chain recombines TRBV5-1 with TRBJ1-1; D is ambiguous. This CDR3 region has 14 residues. Trimming took off 1 base at V and 1 base at J, with 8 bases between the two ends. Germline assignment: CDR1 SGHRS and CDR2 YFSETQ.

In its sample, this clonotype was seen many times. The gene calls are TRBV7-6 and TRBJ2-7; no reliable D call. The ends were cut back, 1 base at V and 5 bases at J, with 9 bases in the middle. Germline CDR1 and CDR2: SGHVS and FNYEAQ. CDR3 length: 13 residues. The CDR3 loop reads CASSLVSAHEQYF. The CDR3 DNA reads TGTGCCAGCAGCTTAGTGTCAGCTCACGAGCAGTACTTC. Looking up the rest from reference TRBV7-6 and TRBJ2-7 gives the full variable domain: GAGVSQSPRYKVTKRGQDVALRCDPISGHVSLYWYRQALGQGPEFLTYFNYEAQQDKSGLPNDRFSAERPEGSISTLTIQRTEQRDSAMYRCASSLVSAHEQYFGPGTRLTVT.

This chain links TRBV30 with TRBJ2-1, with 11 bases lining up with TRBD1. The CDR3 loop spans 16 amino acids. Germline CDR1 reads GTSNPN; CDR2 reads SVGIG (reference sequence). J lost 2 bases, V lost 5 bases, and 8 bases had no gene match. CDR3 residues: CAWVVSDRGPYNEQFF. CDR3 coding DNA: TGTGCCTGGGTAGTATCGGACAGGGGGCCCTACAATGAGCAGTTCTTC.

This clonotype was counted many times. The chain uses TRBV7-2 and TRBJ2-7; a weak D match, TRBD1 (7 bases). From germline, CDR1 is SGHTA and CDR2 FQGNSA. The CDR3 covers 16 residues. V was shortened by 5 bases and J by 1 base, with 18 bases between the two germline ends. CDR3 sequence reads: CASSPDTRGRSYEQYF. DNA for the CDR3: TGTGCCAGCAGCCCCGACACCAGGGGGAGGTCCTACGAGCAGTACTTC.

The chain couples TRBV20-1 to TRBJ1-1; D unclear. The germline V gene has CDR1 DFQATT and CDR2 SNEGSKA (reference sequence). Trimming took 5 bases from V and 0 from J, leaving 10 bases between them. The CDR3 spans 13 residues. The DNA for the CDR3 is TGCAGTGCTCGGCAGAACATGAACACTGAAGCTTTCTTT. Its protein product is CSARQNMNTEAFF.

This clonotype was counted ten times or more. This chain links TRBV28 with TRBJ1-5, with D unclear. The CDR3 consists of 13 residues. V lost 2 bases to trimming and J lost 9 bases, with 11 bases between them. CDR1 and CDR2 from the germline V gene are MDHEN and SYDVKM. The DNA for the CDR3 is TGTGCCAGCAGTTTAGGCGGCCCAGGGCCCCAGCATTTT. Translated: CASSLGGPGPQHF.

This clonotype was counted at least ten times. The rearrangement uses TRBV12-3 or TRBV12-4 and TRBJ1-2; 10 nucleotides line up with TRBD1. The J segment lost 9 bases and the V segment lost 7 bases, leaving 17 bases of the junction unmatched. The CDR3 runs 16 residues. CDR3 coding DNA: TGTGCCAGCACCCCCGGACAGGGGGACTTGTGGGAAAGCTACACCTTC. Protein: CASTPGQGDLWESYTF.

This clonotype was found many times. V gene TRBV6-2 or TRBV6-3 combines with J gene TRBJ1-1; TRBD1 matches 8 bases. The germline V gene encodes CDR1 MNHEY and CDR2 SVGEGT. V was clipped by 5 bases and J by 5 bases; unmatched bases: 4. The CDR3 contains 13 residues. This chain's CDR3 is CASSPGGLTEAFF. Here the CDR3 DNA reads TGTGCCAGCAGTCCAGGGGGCCTGACTGAAGCTTTCTTT.

This clonotype was observed many times. V gene TRBV2 combines with J gene TRBJ1-6; no definite D call. Germline V lookup: CDR1 SNHLY, CDR2 FYNNEI. The CDR3 is 14 amino acids. Trimming cost V 4 bases and J 4 bases, with 8 bases left between them. CDR3 protein: CASSGGLYNSPLHF. Here the CDR3 DNA reads TGTGCCAGCAGTGGAGGACTTTATAATTCACCCCTCCACTTT.

CDR3 residues: CASTPRTAGGELFF. The CDR3 DNA sequence: TGTGCCAGTACGCCCCGAACGGCGGGGGGGGAGCTGTTTTTT. The chain employs TRBV19 and TRBJ2-2, with a tentative D call TRBD2 (6 bases). Trimming left V 7 bases short and J 8 bases short, with 17 bases between. Germline lookup yields CDR1 LNHDA and CDR2 SQIVND (reference sequence). There are 14 residues in the CDR3.

This clonotype was seen at least ten times. The chain recombines TRBV29-1 with TRBJ2-5; weak D call: TRBD1 (5 bases). From germline, CDR1 is SQVTM and CDR2 ANQGSEA. V shed 5 bases and J shed 5 bases, with 15 bases lying between them. The CDR3 spans 13 residues. CDR3 sequence: CSVHDWGLETQYF. CDR3 DNA sequence: TGCAGCGTTCATGACTGGGGCTTGGAGACCCAGTACTTC.

The chain has TRBV29-1 and TRBJ2-2; 7 positions match TRBD1. The CDR3 spans 13 residues. Germline-derived CDR1 and CDR2 are SQVTM and ANQGSEA. The CDR3 here is CSARAGGTGELFF. CDR3 nucleotide sequence: TGCAGTGCCAGGGCAGGGGGCACCGGGGAGCTGTTTTTT.

This clonotype was seen ten or more times. V and J are TRBV6-2 or TRBV6-3 and TRBJ2-5, with 9 positions matching TRBD1. CDR3 length equals 16 residues. CDR1 and CDR2 (germline): MNHEY, SVGEGT. V lost 7 bases and J lost 4; bases outside the gene matches: 13. The CDR3, as DNA: TGTGCCAGCACCTTTAGGGCTCCGGGACAGGGAGAGACCCAGTACTTC. Translated, it gives CASTFRAPGQGETQYF.

This clonotype was seen at least ten times. In nucleotides, the CDR3 is TGTGCCAGCAGTCCTGGTAGGCCCCACTTAATTAACTATGGCTACACCTTC. Its protein product is CASSPGRPHLINYGYTF. The chain recombines TRBV12-3 or TRBV12-4 with TRBJ1-2, with D unclear. The CDR3 runs to 17 residues. Trimming took 5 bases from V and 1 from J, leaving 20 bases between them.

This clonotype was seen repeatedly, ten times or more. The rearrangement links TRBV7-6 to TRBJ2-1, with TRBD2 matching over 11 bases. Germline assignment: CDR1 SGHVS and CDR2 FNYEAQ. This CDR3 is built from 15 residues. J was trimmed by 4 bases and V by 5 bases; bases with no gene match: 4. Here the CDR3 DNA reads TGTGCCAGCAGCGTTAGCGGGGGGGCTTACAATGAGCAGTTCTTC. Translating gives CASSVSGGAYNEQFF.

This clonotype occurred many times. The V call is TRBV7-2, the J call TRBJ2-5, with D perhaps TRBD2 (5 bases). This CDR3 spans 16 amino acids. V lost 0 bases and J 2 bases, leaving 13 bases between the germline ends. Germline V gives CDR1 SGHTA, CDR2 FQGNSA. CDR3 in DNA: TGTGCCAGCAGCTTAGCGAGGGTTAGCCCTCAAGAGACCCAGTACTTC. Its protein product is CASSLARVSPQETQYF.

This clonotype was counted many times. J is TRBJ1-1 and V is TRBV10-2, with D possibly matching TRBD1 (5 bases). The germline gives CDR1 WSHSY, CDR2 SAAADI. V lost 0 bases to trimming and J lost 3 bases, with 14 bases between them. The CDR3 consists of 16 residues. The CDR3 is CASSESVSGRDTEAFF. CDR3 DNA: TGCGCCAGCAGTGAGTCCGTATCCGGCAGGGACACTGAAGCTTTCTTT.

This clonotype was seen at least ten times. The J gene is TRBJ1-6, the V gene TRBV9; 8 nucleotides align to TRBD1. Germline loops: CDR1 SGDLS, CDR2 YYNGEE. The CDR3 has 15 residues. J gave up 7 bases and V 4 bases, and 7 bases lay outside the gene matches. The CDR3 DNA follows: TGTGCCAGCAGCAACAGGGGGACGGCAAATTCACCCCTCCACTTT. Protein product: CASSNRGTANSPLHF.